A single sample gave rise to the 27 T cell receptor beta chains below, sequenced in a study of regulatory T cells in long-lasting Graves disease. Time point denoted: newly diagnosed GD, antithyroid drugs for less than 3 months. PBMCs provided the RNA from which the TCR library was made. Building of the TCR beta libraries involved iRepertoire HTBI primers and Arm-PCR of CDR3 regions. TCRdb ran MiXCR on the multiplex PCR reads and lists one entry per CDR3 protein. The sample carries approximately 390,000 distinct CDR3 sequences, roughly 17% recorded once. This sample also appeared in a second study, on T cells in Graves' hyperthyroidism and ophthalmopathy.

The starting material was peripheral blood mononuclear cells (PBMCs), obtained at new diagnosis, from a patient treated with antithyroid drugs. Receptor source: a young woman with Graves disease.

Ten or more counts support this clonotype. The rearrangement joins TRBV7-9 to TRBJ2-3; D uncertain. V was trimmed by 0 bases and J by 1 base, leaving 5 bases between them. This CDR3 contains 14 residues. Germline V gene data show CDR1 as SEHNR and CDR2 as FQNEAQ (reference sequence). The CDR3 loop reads CASSLADRTDTQYF. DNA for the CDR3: TGTGCCAGCAGCTTAGCGGACCGCACAGATACGCAGTATTTT.

The CDR3 sequence is CSARVAGITDTQYF. In DNA form, the CDR3 reads TGCAGTGCTAGAGTGGCGGGCATCACAGATACGCAGTATTTT. The V call is TRBV20-1, the J call TRBJ2-3; maybe TRBD2 (5 bases). The CDR3 loop spans 14 amino acids. Trimming left V 1 base short and J 2 bases short, with 10 bases between. Germline CDR1 and CDR2: DFQATT and SNEGSKA (reference sequence).

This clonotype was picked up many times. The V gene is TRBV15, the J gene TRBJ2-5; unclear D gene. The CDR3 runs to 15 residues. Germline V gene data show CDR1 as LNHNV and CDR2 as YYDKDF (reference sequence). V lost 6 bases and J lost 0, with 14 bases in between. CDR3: CATSSQRPYQETQYF. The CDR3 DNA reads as TGTGCCACCAGTTCTCAGCGACCGTACCAAGAGACCCAGTACTTC.

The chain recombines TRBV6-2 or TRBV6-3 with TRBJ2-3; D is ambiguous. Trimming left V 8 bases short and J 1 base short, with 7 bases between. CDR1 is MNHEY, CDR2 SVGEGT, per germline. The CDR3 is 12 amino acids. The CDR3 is CASGDGTDTQYF. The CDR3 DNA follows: TGTGCCAGCGGAGATGGCACAGATACGCAGTATTTT.

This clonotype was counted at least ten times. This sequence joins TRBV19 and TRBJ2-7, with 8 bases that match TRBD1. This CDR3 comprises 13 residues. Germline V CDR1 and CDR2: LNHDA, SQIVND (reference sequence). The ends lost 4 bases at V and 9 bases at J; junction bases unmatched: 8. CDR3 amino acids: CASSSQGASAQYF. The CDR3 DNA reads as TGTGCCAGTAGTAGTCAGGGGGCCTCAGCGCAGTACTTC.

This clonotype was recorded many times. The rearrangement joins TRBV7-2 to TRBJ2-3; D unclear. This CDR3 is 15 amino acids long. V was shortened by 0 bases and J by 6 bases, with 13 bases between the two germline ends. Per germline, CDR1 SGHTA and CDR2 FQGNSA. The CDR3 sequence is CASSLALLMVDTQYF. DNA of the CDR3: TGTGCCAGCAGCTTAGCGTTGCTAATGGTTGATACGCAGTATTTT.

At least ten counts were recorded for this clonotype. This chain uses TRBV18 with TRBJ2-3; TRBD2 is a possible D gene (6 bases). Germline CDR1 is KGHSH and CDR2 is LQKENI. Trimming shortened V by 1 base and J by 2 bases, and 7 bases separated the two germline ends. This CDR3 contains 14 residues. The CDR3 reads CASSPRGVTDTQYF. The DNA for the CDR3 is TGTGCCAGCTCACCACGGGGGGTCACAGATACGCAGTATTTT.

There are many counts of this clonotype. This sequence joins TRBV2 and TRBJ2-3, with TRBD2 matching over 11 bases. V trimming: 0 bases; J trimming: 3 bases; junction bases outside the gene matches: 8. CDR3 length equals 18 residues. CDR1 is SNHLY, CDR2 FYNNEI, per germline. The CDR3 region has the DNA TGTGCCAGCAGTGAAGCCCGTAGCGGGAGGGCCAAAACAGATACGCAGTATTTT. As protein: CASSEARSGRAKTDTQYF. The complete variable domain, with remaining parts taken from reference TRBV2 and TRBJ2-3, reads EPEVTQTPSHQVTQMGQEVILRCVPISNHLYFYWYRQILGQKVEFLVSFYNNEISEKSEIFDDQFSVERPDGSNFTLKIRSTKLEDSAMYFCASSEARSGRAKTDTQYFGPGTRLTVL.

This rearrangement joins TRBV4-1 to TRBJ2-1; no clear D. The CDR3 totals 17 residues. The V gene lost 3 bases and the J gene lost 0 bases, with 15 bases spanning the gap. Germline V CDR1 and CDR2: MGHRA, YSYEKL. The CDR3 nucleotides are TGCGCCAGCAGCCAGATACGAACCCGGAGCTCCTACAATGAGCAGTTCTTC. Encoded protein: CASSQIRTRSSYNEQFF.

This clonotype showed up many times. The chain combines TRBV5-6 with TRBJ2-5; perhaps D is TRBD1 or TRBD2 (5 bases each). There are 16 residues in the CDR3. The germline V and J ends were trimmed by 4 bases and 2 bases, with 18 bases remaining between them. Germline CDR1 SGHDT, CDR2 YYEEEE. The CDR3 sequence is CASSAQGRLRQETQYF. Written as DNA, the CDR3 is TGTGCCAGCAGCGCCCAGGGACGGCTAAGGCAAGAGACCCAGTACTTC. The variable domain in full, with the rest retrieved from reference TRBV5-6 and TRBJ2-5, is DAGVTQSPTHLIKTRGQQVTLRCSPKSGHDTVSWYQQALGQGPQFIFQYYEEEERQRGNFPDRFSGHQFPNYSSELNVNALLLGDSALYLCASSAQGRLRQETQYFGPGTRLLVL.

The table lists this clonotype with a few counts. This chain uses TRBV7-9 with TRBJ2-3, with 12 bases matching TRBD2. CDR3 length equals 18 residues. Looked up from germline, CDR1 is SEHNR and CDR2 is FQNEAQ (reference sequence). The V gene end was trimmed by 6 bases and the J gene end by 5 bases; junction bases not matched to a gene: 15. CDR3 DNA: TGTGCCAGCAGTTTTGGACTAGCGGGGCCACAAGAGGGAGATACGCAGTATTTT. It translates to CASSFGLAGPQEGDTQYF. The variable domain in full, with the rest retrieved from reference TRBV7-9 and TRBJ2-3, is DTGVSQNPRHKITKRGQNVTFRCDPISEHNRLYWYRQTLGQGPEFLTYFQNEAQLEKSRLLSDRFSAERPKGSFSTLEIQRTEQGDSAMYLCASSFGLAGPQEGDTQYFGPGTRLTVL.

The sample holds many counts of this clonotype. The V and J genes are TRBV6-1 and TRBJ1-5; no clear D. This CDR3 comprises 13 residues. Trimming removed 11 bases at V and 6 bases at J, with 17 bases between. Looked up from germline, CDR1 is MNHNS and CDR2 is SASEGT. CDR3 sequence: CAASSQRGQPQHF. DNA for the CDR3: TGTGCCGCGTCGAGTCAACGGGGTCAGCCCCAGCATTTT.

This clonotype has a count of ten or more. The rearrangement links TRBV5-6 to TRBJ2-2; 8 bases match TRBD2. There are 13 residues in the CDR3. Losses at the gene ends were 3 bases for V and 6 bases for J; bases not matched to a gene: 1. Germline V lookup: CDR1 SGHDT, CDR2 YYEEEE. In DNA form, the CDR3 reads TGTGCCAGCAGCTGGACTAGCCCCGGGGAGCTGTTTTTT. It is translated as CASSWTSPGELFF.

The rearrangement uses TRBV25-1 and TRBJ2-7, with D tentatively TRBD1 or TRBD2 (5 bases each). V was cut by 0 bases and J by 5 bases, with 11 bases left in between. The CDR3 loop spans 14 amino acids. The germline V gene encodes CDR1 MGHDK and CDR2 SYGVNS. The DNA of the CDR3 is TGTGCCAGCAGTGAATATAGGGGAGACGACGAGCAGTACTTC. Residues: CASSEYRGDDEQYF.

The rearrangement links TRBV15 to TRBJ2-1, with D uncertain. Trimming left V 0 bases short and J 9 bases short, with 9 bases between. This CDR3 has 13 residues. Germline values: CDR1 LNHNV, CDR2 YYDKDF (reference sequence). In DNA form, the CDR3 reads TGTGCCACCAGCAGAGATCTAGGGTTTGAGCAGTTCTTC. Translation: CATSRDLGFEQFF.

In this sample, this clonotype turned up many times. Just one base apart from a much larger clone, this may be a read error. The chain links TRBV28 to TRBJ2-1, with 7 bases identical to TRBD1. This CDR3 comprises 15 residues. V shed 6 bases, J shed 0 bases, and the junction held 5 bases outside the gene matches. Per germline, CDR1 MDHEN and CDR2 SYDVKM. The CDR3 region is CASSLDRISYNEQFF. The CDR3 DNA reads TGTGCCAGCAGCCTGGACAGGATCTCCTACAATGAGCAGTTCTTC.

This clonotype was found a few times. In nucleotides, the CDR3 is TGTGCCAGCAGCCGGAAAAAGACCGTGGCTCGGGACGAGCAGTACTTC. Its protein is CASSRKKTVARDEQYF. The V call is TRBV3-1, the J call TRBJ2-7; D not resolved. Per germline, CDR1 LGHDT and CDR2 YNNKEL (reference sequence). V lost 4 bases to trimming and J lost 5 bases, with 21 bases between them. This CDR3 has 16 amino acids.

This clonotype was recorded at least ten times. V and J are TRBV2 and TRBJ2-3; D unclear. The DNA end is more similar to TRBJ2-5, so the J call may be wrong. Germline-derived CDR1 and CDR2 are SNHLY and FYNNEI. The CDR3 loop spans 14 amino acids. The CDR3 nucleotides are TGTGCCAGCATTCGTGACAACACGGCAGAGACCCAGTACTTC. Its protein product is CASIRDNTAETQYF.

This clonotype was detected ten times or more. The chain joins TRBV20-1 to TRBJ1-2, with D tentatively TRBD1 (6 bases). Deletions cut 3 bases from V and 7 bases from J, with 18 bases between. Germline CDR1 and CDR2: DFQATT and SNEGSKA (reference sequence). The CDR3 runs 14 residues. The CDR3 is CSARPRTVSAGYTF. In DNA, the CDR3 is TGCAGTGCTAGGCCCCGGACAGTCAGCGCTGGCTACACCTTC.

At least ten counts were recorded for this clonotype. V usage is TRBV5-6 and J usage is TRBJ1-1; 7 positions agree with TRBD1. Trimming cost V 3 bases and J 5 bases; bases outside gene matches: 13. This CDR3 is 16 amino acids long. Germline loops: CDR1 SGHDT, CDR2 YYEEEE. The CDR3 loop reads CASSWRQGTLMTEAFF. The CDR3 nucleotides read TGTGCCAGCAGCTGGCGACAGGGAACTTTGATGACTGAAGCTTTCTTT.

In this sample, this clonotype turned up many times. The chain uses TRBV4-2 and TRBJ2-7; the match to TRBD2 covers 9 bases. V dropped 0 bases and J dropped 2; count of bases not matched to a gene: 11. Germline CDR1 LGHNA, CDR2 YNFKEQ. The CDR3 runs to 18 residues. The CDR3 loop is CASSQEGVLAGATYEQYF. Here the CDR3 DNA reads TGTGCCAGCAGCCAAGAGGGGGTATTAGCGGGAGCGACCTACGAGCAGTACTTC.

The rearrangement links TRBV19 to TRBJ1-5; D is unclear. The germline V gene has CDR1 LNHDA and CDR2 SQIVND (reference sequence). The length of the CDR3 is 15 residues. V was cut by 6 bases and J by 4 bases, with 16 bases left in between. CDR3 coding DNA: TGTGCCAGTAGGCCCCCGGGTCCTCCAAATCAGCCCCAGCATTTT. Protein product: CASRPPGPPNQPQHF.

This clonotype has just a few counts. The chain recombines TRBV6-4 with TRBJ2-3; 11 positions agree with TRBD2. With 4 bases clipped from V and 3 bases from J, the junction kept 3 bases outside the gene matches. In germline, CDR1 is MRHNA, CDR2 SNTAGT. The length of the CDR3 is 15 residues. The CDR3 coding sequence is TGTGCCAGCAGTGGACTAGCGGGGTTTACAGATACGCAGTATTTT. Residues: CASSGLAGFTDTQYF.

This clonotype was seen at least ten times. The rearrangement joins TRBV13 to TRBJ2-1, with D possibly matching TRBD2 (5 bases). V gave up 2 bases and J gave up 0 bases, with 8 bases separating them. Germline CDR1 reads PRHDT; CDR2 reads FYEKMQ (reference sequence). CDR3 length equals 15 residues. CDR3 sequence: CASSLKGSSYNEQFF. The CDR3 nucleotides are TGTGCCAGCAGCTTAAAAGGGAGCTCCTACAATGAGCAGTTCTTC.

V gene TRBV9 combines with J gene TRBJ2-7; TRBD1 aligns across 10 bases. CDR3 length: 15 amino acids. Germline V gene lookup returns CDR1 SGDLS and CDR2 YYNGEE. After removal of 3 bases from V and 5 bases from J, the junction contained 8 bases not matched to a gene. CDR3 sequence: CASSETGTGVHEQYF. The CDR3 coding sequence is TGTGCCAGCAGCGAAACCGGGACAGGGGTCCACGAGCAGTACTTC. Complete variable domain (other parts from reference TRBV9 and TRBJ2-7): DSGVTQTPKHLITATGQRVTLRCSPRSGDLSVYWYQQSLDQGLQFLIQYYNGEERAKGNILERFSAQQFPDLHSELNLSSLELGDSALYFCASSETGTGVHEQYFGPGTRLTVT.

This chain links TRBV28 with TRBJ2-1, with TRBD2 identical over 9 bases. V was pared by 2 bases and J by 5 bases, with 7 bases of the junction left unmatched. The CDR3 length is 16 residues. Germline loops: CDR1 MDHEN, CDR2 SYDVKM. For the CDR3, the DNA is TGTGCCAGCAGTTTACTAGCGGGAATACCTAACAATGAGCAGTTCTTC. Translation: CASSLLAGIPNNEQFF. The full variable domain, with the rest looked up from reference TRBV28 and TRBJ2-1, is DVKVTQSSRYLVKRTGEKVFLECVQDMDHENMFWYRQDPGLGLRLIYFSYDVKMKEKGDIPEGYSVSREKKERFSLILESASTNQTSMYLCASSLLAGIPNNEQFFGPGTRLTVL.

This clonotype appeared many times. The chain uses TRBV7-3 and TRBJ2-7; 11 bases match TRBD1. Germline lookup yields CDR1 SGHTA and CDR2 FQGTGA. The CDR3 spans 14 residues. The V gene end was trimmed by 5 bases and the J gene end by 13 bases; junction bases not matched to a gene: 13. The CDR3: CASSGQGASINPYF. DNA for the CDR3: TGTGCCAGCAGCGGACAGGGGGCGTCTATAAATCCTTACTTC.